These 12 T cell receptor beta chains share one sample of origin, sequenced in a study of shared T cell receptors in the human thymus. Method: immunoSEQ multiplex PCR; TCRdb's copy keeps in-frame clones and lacks some. Of some 640,000 clones listed, more than 70% are singletons. This sample was shared with a second study, whose subject was human thymus T cells.

Source material: thymocytes. Receptor source: a boy in the first two years of life with a congenital heart defect.

The genes are TRBV19 and TRBJ2-2, with 7 positions matching TRBD1. V dropped 5 bases and J dropped 2; count of bases not matched to a gene: 8. The CDR3 is made up of 16 amino acids. Germline V gives CDR1 LNHDA, CDR2 SQIVND (reference sequence). The CDR3 spells CASSPVTGTNTGELFF. The CDR3 DNA reads TGTGCCAGTAGTCCAGTGACAGGGACCAACACCGGGGAGCTGTTTTTT.

This clone was recorded only once. The chain uses TRBV2 and TRBJ2-1, with D unresolved. This CDR3 has 10 residues. Looked up from germline, CDR1 is SNHLY and CDR2 is FYNNEI. The V and J ends lost 7 bases and 7 bases respectively, with 5 bases between them. For the CDR3, the DNA is TGTGCCAGCACCCTAAATGAGCAGTTCTTC. Translated: CASTLNEQFF.

This chain connects TRBV28 to TRBJ2-3, with 8 nucleotides matching TRBD2. CDR1 and CDR2 (germline): MDHEN, SYDVKM. The CDR3 sequence is 18 residues long. Losses at the gene ends were 0 bases for V and 5 bases for J; bases not matched to a gene: 13. In DNA, the CDR3 is TGTGCCAGCAGTTTATGTTTTAGTGAGCGGGGGTTGGTAGATACGCAGTATTTT. Translation gives CASSLCFSERGLVDTQYF.

The V call is TRBV19, the J call TRBJ1-5, with D unresolved. CDR1 is LNHDA, CDR2 SQIVND, per germline (reference sequence). The CDR3 has 18 amino acids. V lost 1 base and J lost 2, with 18 bases in between. The CDR3 sequence is CASSIGRGLFVRNQPQHF. The CDR3, as DNA: TGTGCCAGTAGTATAGGCCGAGGACTGTTCGTCCGCAATCAGCCCCAGCATTTT.

The rearrangement links TRBV6-6 to TRBJ2-7; 9 bases agree with TRBD2. In germline, CDR1 is MNHNY, CDR2 SVGAGI (reference sequence). There are 15 residues in the CDR3. V gave up 6 bases and J gave up 3 bases; unmatched junction bases: 9. The CDR3 sequence is CASRVGGAGGYEQYF. The CDR3, as DNA: TGTGCCAGCAGGGTGGGTGGAGCGGGAGGCTACGAGCAGTACTTC.

This rearrangement joins TRBV6-5 to TRBJ2-2; weak D call: TRBD2 (6 bases). Trimming left V 5 bases short and J 4 bases short, with 14 bases between. Germline V gene sequence: CDR1 MNHEY, CDR2 SVGAGI. The CDR3 has 15 residues. The CDR3 nucleotides read TGTGCCAGCAGTGGTCGGCGGGGACTCACCGGGGAGCTGTTTTTT. Translated: CASSGRRGLTGELFF.

The chain joins TRBV19 to TRBJ1-6; 8 bases line up with TRBD1. The CDR3 totals 16 residues. V gave up 4 bases and J gave up 5 bases; unmatched junction bases: 7. Looked up from germline, CDR1 is LNHDA and CDR2 is SQIVND (reference sequence). CDR3 sequence reads: CASSTWTGTNNSPLHF. In DNA form, the CDR3 reads TGTGCCAGTAGTACCTGGACAGGGACCAATAATTCACCCCTCCACTTT.

This clone was recorded once. The chain combines TRBV4-2 with TRBJ2-3; 12 bases are a match to TRBD2. The CDR3 consists of 16 residues. The germline V gene has CDR1 LGHNA and CDR2 YNFKEQ. V lost 7 bases and J lost 8; bases outside the gene matches: 13. The CDR3 sequence is CASNWTSGIAQGTQYF. The CDR3 coding sequence is TGTGCCAGCAACTGGACTAGCGGGATAGCACAGGGTACGCAGTATTTT.

This chain uses TRBV28 with TRBJ2-7; D is possibly TRBD2 (7 bases). V lost 3 bases to trimming and J lost 3 bases, with 15 bases between them. The CDR3 runs 15 residues. The germline CDR1 and CDR2 sequences are MDHEN and SYDVKM. CDR3 region: CASSFVGGGYYEQYF. CDR3 bases: TGTGCCAGCAGTTTTGTGGGAGGGGGGTACTACGAGCAGTACTTC.

V is TRBV5-1 and J is TRBJ1-4, with D tentatively TRBD1 (5 bases). The germline V gene has CDR1 SGHRS and CDR2 YFSETQ. V was trimmed by 1 base and J by 7 bases, leaving 14 bases between them. The CDR3 sequence is 15 residues long. The CDR3 protein is CASSLWRGAGEKLFF. The CDR3 DNA sequence: TGCGCCAGCAGCTTGTGGAGGGGAGCAGGTGAAAAACTGTTTTTT. The entire variable domain, with the rest obtained from reference TRBV5-1 and TRBJ1-4, is as follows: KAGVTQTPRYLIKTRGQQVTLSCSPISGHRSVSWYQQTPGQGLQFLFEYFSETQRNKGNFPGRFSGRQFSNSRSEMNVSTLELGDSALYLCASSLWRGAGEKLFFGSGTQLSVL.

The chain recombines TRBV11-2 with TRBJ2-7, with TRBD1 matching over 7 bases. Germline lookup yields CDR1 SGHAT and CDR2 FQNNGV. The CDR3 contains 15 residues. With 7 bases clipped from V and 2 bases from J, the junction kept 11 bases outside the gene matches. The CDR3 reads CASTKDRDSTYEQYF. DNA for the CDR3: TGTGCCAGCACAAAAGACCGGGACAGCACCTACGAGCAGTACTTC.

The chain joins TRBV5-1 to TRBJ2-4; 9 bases map to TRBD1. There are 14 residues in the CDR3. The J segment lost 9 bases and the V segment lost 4 bases, leaving 8 bases of the junction unmatched. In germline, CDR1 is SGHRS, CDR2 YFSETQ. Here the CDR3 reads CASSLGGQGCIQYF. In DNA form, the CDR3 reads TGCGCCAGCAGCCTGGGCGGACAGGGGTGCATTCAGTACTTC.